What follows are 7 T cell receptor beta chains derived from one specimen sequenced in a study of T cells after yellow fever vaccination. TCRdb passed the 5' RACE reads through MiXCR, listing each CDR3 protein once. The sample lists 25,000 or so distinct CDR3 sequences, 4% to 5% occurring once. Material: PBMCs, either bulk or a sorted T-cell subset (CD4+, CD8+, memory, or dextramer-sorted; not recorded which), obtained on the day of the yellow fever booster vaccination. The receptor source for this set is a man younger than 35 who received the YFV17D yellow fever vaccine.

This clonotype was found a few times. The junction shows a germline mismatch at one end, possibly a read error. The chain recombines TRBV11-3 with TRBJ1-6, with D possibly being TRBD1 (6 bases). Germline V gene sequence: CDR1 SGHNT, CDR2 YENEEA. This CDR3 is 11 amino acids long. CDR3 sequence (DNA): TGTGCCAGCAGCTTCTCGGCAGGGGCCCCATTT. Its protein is CASSFSAGAPF.

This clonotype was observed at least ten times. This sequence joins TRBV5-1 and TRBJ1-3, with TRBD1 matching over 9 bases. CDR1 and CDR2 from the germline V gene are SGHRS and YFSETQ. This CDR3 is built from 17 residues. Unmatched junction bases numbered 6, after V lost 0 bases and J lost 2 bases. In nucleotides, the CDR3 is TGCGCCAGCAGCTTGGGAATCGGGACAGGGACTGGAAACACCATATATTTT. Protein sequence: CASSLGIGTGTGNTIYF.

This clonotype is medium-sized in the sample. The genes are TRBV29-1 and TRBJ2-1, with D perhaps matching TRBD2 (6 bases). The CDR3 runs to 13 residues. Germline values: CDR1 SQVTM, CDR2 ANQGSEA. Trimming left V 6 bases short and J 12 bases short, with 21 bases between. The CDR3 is CSVPGLPSDGQFF. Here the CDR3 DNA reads TGCAGCGTACCGGGACTGCCATCAGATGGGCAGTTCTTC.

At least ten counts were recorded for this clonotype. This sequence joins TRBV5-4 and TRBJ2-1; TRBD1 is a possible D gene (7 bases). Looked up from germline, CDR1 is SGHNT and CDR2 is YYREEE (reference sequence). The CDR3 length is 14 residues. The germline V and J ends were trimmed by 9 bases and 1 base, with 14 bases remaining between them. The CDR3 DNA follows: TGTGCCACCATCCCAGGGGGGTCCTACAATGAGCAGTTCTTC. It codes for CATIPGGSYNEQFF.

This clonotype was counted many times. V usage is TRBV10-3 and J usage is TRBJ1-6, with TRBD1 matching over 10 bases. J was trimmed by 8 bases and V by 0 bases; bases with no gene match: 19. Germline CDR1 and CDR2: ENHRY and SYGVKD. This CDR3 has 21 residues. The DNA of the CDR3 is TGTGCCATCAGTGAGTCCCGGACAGGGGGTTATATTGGGCTCAGTCATTCACCCCTCCACTTT. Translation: CAISESRTGGYIGLSHSPLHF.

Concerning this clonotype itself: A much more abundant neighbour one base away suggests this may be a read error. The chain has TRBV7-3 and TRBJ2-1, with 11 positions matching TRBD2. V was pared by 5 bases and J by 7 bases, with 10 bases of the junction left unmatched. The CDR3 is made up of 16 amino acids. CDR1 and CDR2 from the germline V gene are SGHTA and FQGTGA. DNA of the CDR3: TGTGCCAGCAGCGGATTTAGCGGGGGGGTGGAGAATGAGCAGTTCTTC. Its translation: CASSGFSGGVENEQFF.

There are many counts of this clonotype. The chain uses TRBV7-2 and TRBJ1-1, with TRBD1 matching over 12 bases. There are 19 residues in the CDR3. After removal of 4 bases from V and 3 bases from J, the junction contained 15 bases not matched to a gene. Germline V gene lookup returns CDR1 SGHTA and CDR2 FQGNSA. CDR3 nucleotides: TGTGCCAGCAGCTCGTCCGGGACAGGGGGCAACCCGCTTTACACTGAAGCTTTCTTT. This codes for CASSSSGTGGNPLYTEAFF.